Listed below are T cell receptor beta chains from one sample, sequenced in a study of blood T cell repertoires in COVID-19. Data came from immunoSEQ multiplex PCR; TCRdb stores just in-frame clones and leaves some out. The data contain about 59,000 clones, almost 80% of them singletons. What was sequenced was peripheral blood. These receptors were taken from a man older than 75 with acute or convalescent COVID-19. Each CDR3 is given with its conserved first and last residue. Each record gives: D gene, V gene, clone size, J gene, CDR3 DNA, CDR3 protein. A D gene is named only where the DNA matches it firmly. Expanded clones are given a class, and other clones once, few, many or no size at all.

>TRBD1|TRBV10-3|-|TRBJ1-5
TGTGCCATCAGTGAGGGACAGGGAAGGGATCAGCCCCAGCATTTT
CAISEGQGRDQPQHF
>TRBD2|TRBV2|-|TRBJ2-1
TGTGCCAGCAGTGGGGGGACTAGCGGGGTTTACAATGAGCAGTTCTTC
CASSGGTSGVYNEQFF
>-|TRBV5-1|-|TRBJ1-5
TGCGCCAGCAGCTTGGATGGGGGGGGCAGTCAGCCCCAGCATTTT
CASSLDGGGSQPQHF
>TRBD2|TRBV7-8|few|TRBJ2-1
TGTGCCAGCAGCTTAGAGGCCCCTAGCGGGGGGTACAATGAGCAGTTCTTC
CASSLEAPSGGYNEQFF
>TRBD1|TRBV3-1/TRBV3-2|few|TRBJ2-3
TGTGCCAGCAGCCCTCGGGACAGGCCCAGCACAGATACGCAGTATTTT
CASSPRDRPSTDTQYF
>TRBD1|TRBV2|-|TRBJ1-6
TGTGCCAGCATGCGAGACAGGGGTAATTCACCCCTCCACTTT
CASMRDRGNSPLHF
>-|TRBV30|-|TRBJ1-6
TGTGCCGGGGGAGGGCGGAACTCTAATTCACCCCTCCACTTT
CAGGGRNSNSPLHF
>TRBD1|TRBV19|few|TRBJ1-3
TGTGCCAGTAGGCAGACAGGGACTGGAAACACCATATATTTT
CASRQTGTGNTIYF
>TRBD1|TRBV12-3/TRBV12-4|few|TRBJ1-2
TGTGCCAGCAGCCACGGGACAGGGGATGGCTACACCTTC
CASSHGTGDGYTF
>-|TRBV4-1|-|TRBJ1-2
TGCGCCAGCAGTACCTTATCAGGGTATGGCTACACCTTC
CASSTLSGYGYTF
>TRBD1|TRBV30|-|TRBJ1-1
TGTGCCTGGAGTGATAGGGGGCGGAGGACTGAAGCTTTCTTT
CAWSDRGRRTEAFF
>TRBD2|TRBV24-1|-|TRBJ2-1
TGTGCCACCAGTGATTCGCTAGGACTAGGCACCTACAATGAGCAGTTCTTC
CATSDSLGLGTYNEQFF
>-|TRBV7-9|once|TRBJ1-1
TGTGCCAGCAGCGCCGACAGGTTGAACACTGAAGCTTTCTTT
CASSADRLNTEAFF
>TRBD1|TRBV10-3|-|TRBJ2-2
TGTGCCATCAGTGCCCTACAGGGGGCGGGTACCGGGGAGCTGTTTTTT
CAISALQGAGTGELFF
>-|TRBV20-1|-|TRBJ2-5
TGCAGTACCGGGACTCCAGAGACCCAGTACTTC
CSTGTPETQYF
>-|TRBV7-9|-|TRBJ1-1
TGTGCCAGCAGCTTAGGTCCCAGCGAGAACACTGAAGCTTTCTTT
CASSLGPSENTEAFF
>-|TRBV19|-|TRBJ1-1
TGTGCCAGTAGTCCCATAGACACTGAAGCTTTCTTT
CASSPIDTEAFF
>TRBD1|TRBV7-2|-|TRBJ1-2
TGTGCCAGCAGCCCCGACAGGGGAGCTAACTATGGCTACACCTTC
CASSPDRGANYGYTF
>-|TRBV6-1|-|TRBJ1-2
TGTGCCAGCAGTGACAGGGTCAATGGCTACACCTTC
CASSDRVNGYTF
>TRBD1|TRBV19|-|TRBJ2-3
TGTGCCAGTAGTATGGGACAGGCGTACACAGATACGCAGTATTTT
CASSMGQAYTDTQYF
>-|TRBV29-1|-|TRBJ2-5
TGCAGTGGTTTAAGGAGGTTCGGAGAGACCCAGTACTTC
CSGLRRFGETQYF
>TRBD2|TRBV19|-|TRBJ2-1
TGTGCCAGTAGGTTAACTAGCGGCAATGAGCAGTTCTTC
CASRLTSGNEQFF
>-|TRBV29-1|-|TRBJ2-1
TGCAGGGGTCAGGTACCCTACAATGAGCAGTTCTTC
CRGQVPYNEQFF
>TRBD1|TRBV6-5|-|TRBJ2-7
TGTGCCAGCAGTTACGCGGGGACAGGGGGCTACGAGCAGTACTTC
CASSYAGTGGYEQYF
>-|TRBV11-3|-|TRBJ2-5
TGTGCCAGCAGCTTAGACGACGGAGAAGAGACCCAGTACTTC
CASSLDDGEETQYF
>TRBD1|TRBV9|-|TRBJ2-2
TGTGCCAGCAGCGTAGAGGCAGGGGGCACCGGGGAGCTGTTTTTT
CASSVEAGGTGELFF
>TRBD1|TRBV5-1|-|TRBJ1-2
TGCGCCAGCAGCTCAACGACAGGGGCTGGCTACACCTTC
CASSSTTGAGYTF
>-|TRBV19|once|TRBJ1-4
TGTGCCAGTAGTATAGTACTTAGGGCAGGGTCCGAAAAACTGTTTTTT
CASSIVLRAGSEKLFF
>-|TRBV21-1|-|TRBJ1-2
TGTGCCAGCGGAGCCAAGCTCGATGGCTACACCTTC
CASGAKLDGYTF
>TRBD2|TRBV7-9|-|TRBJ2-7
TGTGCCAGCAGCAGCACCGGGACTAGCGGGTCGAGTAGCTCCTACGAGCAGTACTTC
CASSSTGTSGSSSSYEQYF
>TRBD1|TRBV7-9|-|TRBJ1-4
TGTGCCAGCAGCAGCGGACAGGGGGGTGCTAATGAAAAACTGTTTTTT
CASSSGQGGANEKLFF
>-|TRBV5-5|-|TRBJ1-4
TGTGCCAGCAGCCAGACTGACAGAGAAAAACTGTTTTTT
CASSQTDREKLFF